Below are 25 T cell receptor beta chains sequenced from a single sample in a study of response to subunit inactivated influenza vaccine. From the RT-PCR reads, TCRdb called clonotypes with MiXCR, one entry per CDR3 protein. The top ten clones hold about 7.6% of a sample with 650,000 or so distinct CDR3 sequences, around 15% of them seen once. The sequences come from PBMCs from blood, collected around 14 days before vaccination. Source of these receptors: a man aged 50 to 60 who received an inactivated influenza vaccine.

The chain is built from TRBV12-3 or TRBV12-4 and TRBJ2-2; 9 nucleotides align to TRBD2. This CDR3 comprises 16 residues. The J segment lost 4 bases and the V segment lost 1 base, leaving 4 bases of the junction unmatched. The CDR3 sequence: CASSLGGGAATGELFF. The CDR3 region has the DNA TGTGCCAGCAGTTTAGGCGGGGGGGCGGCCACCGGGGAGCTGTTTTTT.

This clonotype showed up just a few times. This chain joins TRBV20-1 and TRBJ1-3, with TRBD1 as a possible D gene (6 bases). V was cut by 0 bases and J by 4 bases, with 19 bases left in between. Germline V CDR1 and CDR2: DFQATT, SNEGSKA (reference sequence). CDR3 length: 17 residues. CDR3 amino acids: CSARDLSDRPWGNTIYF. CDR3 bases: TGCAGTGCTAGAGATCTCTCCGACAGGCCTTGGGGAAACACCATATATTTT.

This clonotype was counted only a few times. The V gene is TRBV7-8, the J gene TRBJ1-2; D might be TRBD1 (5 bases). CDR3 size: 15 residues. CDR1 SGHVS and CDR2 FQNEAQ come from the germline V gene. Trimming took 4 bases from V and 7 from J, leaving 19 bases between them. The CDR3: CASSYYVGGVGGYTF. For the CDR3, the DNA is TGTGCCAGCAGCTATTATGTGGGGGGAGTTGGTGGCTACACCTTC.

J is TRBJ2-7 and V is TRBV13, with D perhaps TRBD1 (6 bases). V shed 5 bases and J shed 0 bases, with 17 bases lying between them. CDR1 and CDR2 from the germline V gene are PRHDT and FYEKMQ (reference sequence). The CDR3 is 16 amino acids. CDR3 residues: CASSRNQGTYSYEQYF. The CDR3 nucleotides are TGTGCCAGCAGCCGAAATCAGGGGACCTACTCCTACGAGCAGTACTTC.

This rearrangement joins TRBV27 to TRBJ2-1, with 7 bases lining up with TRBD2. This CDR3 is built from 18 residues. Germline loops: CDR1 MNHEY, CDR2 SMNVEV (reference sequence). The trim removed 2 bases at V and 0 bases at J, leaving 10 bases unmatched. This CDR3 is CASSLIGASGFSYNEQFF. The CDR3 DNA sequence: TGTGCCAGCAGTTTAATTGGGGCTAGCGGTTTCTCCTACAATGAGCAGTTCTTC.

This chain connects TRBV5-6 to TRBJ2-2, with TRBD1 identical over 8 bases. Germline V gene lookup returns CDR1 SGHDT and CDR2 YYEEEE. The J segment lost 1 base and the V segment lost 5 bases, leaving 7 bases of the junction unmatched. The CDR3 runs to 16 residues. This chain's CDR3 is CASRNIQGGNTGELFF. The CDR3 DNA reads TGTGCCAGCAGGAACATACAGGGGGGGAACACCGGGGAGCTGTTTTTT.

The chain combines TRBV24-1 with TRBJ2-2; TRBD2 is a possible D gene (6 bases). The CDR3 is made up of 16 amino acids. Germline V lookup: CDR1 KGHDR, CDR2 SFDVKD. The V end lost 5 bases, the J end lost 2 bases, and 14 bases lay between the germline ends. The chain's CDR3 is CATSARGTANTGELFF. The CDR3 DNA reads TGTGCCACCAGTGCCCGGGGGACCGCCAACACCGGGGAGCTGTTTTTT.

This clonotype showed up just a few times. The J gene is TRBJ2-3, the V gene TRBV4-3, with 13 bases identical to TRBD2. Germline loops: CDR1 LGHNA, CDR2 YSLEER. The CDR3 is made up of 19 amino acids. The V segment lost 4 bases and the J segment 0 bases; nucleotides outside the gene matches: 10. CDR3 sequence: CASSRRTSGSLLSTDTQYF. CDR3 DNA: TGCGCCAGCAGCCGCCGGACTAGCGGGAGCCTGCTTAGCACAGATACGCAGTATTTT.

The chain carries TRBV4-2 and TRBJ2-7; TRBD2 agrees at 13 bases. The length of the CDR3 is 18 residues. Germline V CDR1 and CDR2: LGHNA, YNFKEQ. The ends lost 6 bases at V and 2 bases at J; junction bases unmatched: 13. The CDR3 sequence: CASRRTGGLAGLTYEQYF. DNA for the CDR3: TGTGCCAGCAGGCGGACAGGGGGACTAGCGGGACTCACCTACGAGCAGTACTTC.

The V gene is TRBV3-1, the J gene TRBJ2-3; no firm D call. This CDR3 contains 13 residues. Trimming took 0 bases from V and 6 from J, leaving 7 bases between them. The germline V gene has CDR1 LGHDT and CDR2 YNNKEL (reference sequence). CDR3 in DNA: TGTGCCAGCAGCCAAGATGAGTGGGATACGCAGTATTTT. Protein sequence: CASSQDEWDTQYF.

This clonotype was detected many times. J is TRBJ2-2 and V is TRBV12-5; 9 positions agree with TRBD1. Germline V gene lookup returns CDR1 LGHNT and CDR2 FRNRAP. V gave up 5 bases and J gave up 5 bases; unmatched junction bases: 3. The CDR3 loop spans 14 amino acids. Here the CDR3 reads CASGPGTGTGELFF. DNA for the CDR3: TGTGCTAGTGGTCCCGGGACAGGGACCGGGGAGCTGTTTTTT.

This clonotype was seen a few times. V usage is TRBV20-1 and J usage is TRBJ2-7, with 9 bases fitting TRBD1. CDR1 is DFQATT and CDR2 is SNEGSKA in the germline V gene (reference sequence). Unmatched junction bases numbered 14, after V lost 5 bases and J lost 6 bases. This CDR3 has 15 residues. CDR3 region: CSAGRPGQGSAEQYF. CDR3 nucleotides: TGCAGTGCTGGACGACCGGGACAGGGTTCCGCCGAGCAGTACTTC.

This clonotype has a handful of counts. This chain connects TRBV9 to TRBJ1-6; D gene ambiguous. V lost 0 bases and J 0 bases, leaving 4 bases between the germline ends. Germline assignment: CDR1 SGDLS and CDR2 YYNGEE. This CDR3 is built from 15 residues. CDR3: CASSVGSSYNSPLHF. The DNA for the CDR3 is TGTGCCAGCAGCGTAGGGAGCTCCTATAATTCACCCCTCCACTTT. The whole variable domain, filled in from reference TRBV9 and TRBJ1-6, reads DSGVTQTPKHLITATGQRVTLRCSPRSGDLSVYWYQQSLDQGLQFLIQYYNGEERAKGNILERFSAQQFPDLHSELNLSSLELGDSALYFCASSVGSSYNSPLHFGNGTRLTVT.

The gene calls are TRBV6-1 and TRBJ2-6; a weak D match, TRBD1 (5 bases). V lost 8 bases and J 4 bases, leaving 21 bases between the germline ends. Germline CDR1 MNHNS, CDR2 SASEGT. This CDR3 contains 17 residues. CDR3 amino acids: CASRTGVGISGANVLTF. The CDR3 DNA is TGTGCCAGCCGCACAGGAGTTGGGATTTCAGGGGCCAACGTCCTGACTTTC.

CDR3 sequence reads: CASSLGLLGGTNEKLFF. The CDR3 coding sequence is TGTGCCAGCAGTTTAGGACTATTAGGGGGCACTAATGAAAAACTGTTTTTT. This rearrangement joins TRBV12-3 or TRBV12-4 to TRBJ1-4; 7 bases are shared with TRBD1. The CDR3 covers 17 residues. The ends lost 1 base at V and 2 bases at J; junction bases unmatched: 7.

This clonotype was counted between two and nine times. This sequence joins TRBV6-1 and TRBJ1-2, with D possibly matching TRBD1 (6 bases). The length of the CDR3 is 14 residues. From germline, CDR1 is MNHNS and CDR2 SASEGT. Trimming removed 6 bases at V and 6 bases at J, with 17 bases between. The CDR3: CASSVTGFGDGYTF. DNA for the CDR3: TGTGCCAGCAGCGTGACAGGTTTCGGGGATGGCTACACCTTC.

This chain connects TRBV6-2 or TRBV6-3 to TRBJ2-7, with 9 bases aligning to TRBD1. In germline, CDR1 is MNHEY, CDR2 SVGEGT. V was clipped by 5 bases and J by 2 bases; unmatched bases: 7. This CDR3 is 15 amino acids long. CDR3 in amino acids: CASSRDRELPYEQYF. The CDR3 region has the DNA TGTGCCAGCAGTCGGGACAGGGAACTTCCCTACGAGCAGTACTTC.

This clonotype has more than one count but fewer than ten. The chain has TRBV18 and TRBJ2-1, with TRBD2 matching 16 bases. Losses at the gene ends were 1 base for V and 7 bases for J; bases not matched to a gene: 13. Germline V gives CDR1 KGHSH, CDR2 LQKENI. CDR3 length equals 20 residues. The CDR3 loop is CASSPLIPGLAGGPRNEQFF. In DNA form, the CDR3 reads TGTGCCAGCTCACCACTAATTCCGGGACTAGCGGGAGGGCCACGGAATGAGCAGTTCTTC.

This clonotype was counted a few times. V is TRBV6-1 and J is TRBJ2-7; D may match TRBD1 or TRBD2 (5 bases each). CDR1 MNHNS and CDR2 SASEGT come from the germline V gene. Trimming removed 5 bases at V and 3 bases at J, with 11 bases between. The CDR3 spans 13 residues. CDR3 protein: CASSTLRGYEQYF. As DNA, the CDR3 is TGTGCCAGCAGTACCTTGAGGGGCTACGAGCAGTACTTC.

This clonotype was picked up a small number of times. V gene TRBV11-2 combines with J gene TRBJ2-1; TRBD1 matches 7 bases. The V gene's germline CDR1 is SGHAT and CDR2 FQNNGV. The V segment lost 4 bases and the J segment 6 bases; nucleotides outside the gene matches: 9. This CDR3 comprises 15 residues. CDR3 sequence reads: CASSSGQVVFNEQFF. The CDR3, as DNA: TGTGCCAGCAGCTCCGGACAGGTCGTATTCAATGAGCAGTTCTTC. The whole variable domain, filled in from reference TRBV11-2 and TRBJ2-1, reads EAGVAQSPRYKIIEKRQSVAFWCNPISGHATLYWYQQILGQGPKLLIQFQNNGVVDDSQLPKDRFSAERLKGVDSTLKIQPAKLEDSAVYLCASSSGQVVFNEQFFGPGTRLTVL.

This clonotype has a count of ten or more. V gene TRBV7-9 combines with J gene TRBJ2-1; possibly TRBD2 for D (5 bases). Germline CDR1 is SEHNR and CDR2 is FQNEAQ (reference sequence). The CDR3 is 13 amino acids. Trimming took off 5 bases at V and 7 bases at J, with 12 bases between the two ends. In nucleotides, the CDR3 is TGTGCCAGCAGCATTGGACTTTTAAATGAGCAGTTCTTC. The encoded protein is CASSIGLLNEQFF.

The chain joins TRBV20-1 to TRBJ2-3; D is unclear. Trimming stripped 5 bases from V and 5 bases from J, with 14 bases between. This CDR3 has 13 amino acids. Germline V lookup: CDR1 DFQATT, CDR2 SNEGSKA (reference sequence). CDR3 residues: CSAPPGAGDTQYF. The DNA for the CDR3 is TGCAGTGCTCCCCCCGGAGCTGGAGATACGCAGTATTTT.

This clonotype has ten or more counts. The V and J genes are TRBV19 and TRBJ2-1; no firm D call. The germline V and J ends were trimmed by 3 bases and 3 bases, with 12 bases remaining between them. CDR1 and CDR2 from the germline V gene are LNHDA and SQIVND (reference sequence). This CDR3 contains 15 residues. The CDR3 coding sequence is TGTGCCAGTAGTATGGGGTGGGGAAACTACAATGAGCAGTTCTTC. Its protein product is CASSMGWGNYNEQFF. Variable domain in full (rest from reference TRBV19 and TRBJ2-1): DGGITQSPKYLFRKEGQNVTLSCEQNLNHDAMYWYRQDPGQGLRLIYYSQIVNDFQKGDIAEGYSVSREKKESFPLTVTSAQKNPTAFYLCASSMGWGNYNEQFFGPGTRLTVL.

This sequence joins TRBV6-1 and TRBJ2-1; 9 nucleotides line up with TRBD2. The V and J ends lost 6 bases and 4 bases, in that order; junction bases with no gene match: 10. The CDR3 is made up of 16 amino acids. Per the germline V gene, CDR1 is MNHNS and CDR2 is SASEGT. CDR3 sequence: CASSQFRGGGYNEQFF. The DNA for the CDR3 is TGTGCCAGCAGCCAATTTCGCGGGGGGGGATACAATGAGCAGTTCTTC.

This clonotype was counted only a few times. V gene TRBV28 combines with J gene TRBJ2-1, with unresolved D. CDR3 length: 16 residues. V was shortened by 6 bases and J by 0 bases, with 15 bases between the two germline ends. The germline V gene encodes CDR1 MDHEN and CDR2 SYDVKM. The CDR3 DNA follows: TGTGCCAGCAGAAGAATCGGAACCCACTCCTACAATGAGCAGTTCTTC. Its translation: CASRRIGTHSYNEQFF. The variable domain in full, with the rest retrieved from reference TRBV28 and TRBJ2-1, is DVKVTQSSRYLVKRTGEKVFLECVQDMDHENMFWYRQDPGLGLRLIYFSYDVKMKEKGDIPEGYSVSREKKERFSLILESASTNQTSMYLCASRRIGTHSYNEQFFGPGTRLTVL.